A single T cell receptor beta chain is shown here with its context. Its target antigen remains unknown. The input lacks base qualities; no much larger clone sits a single base away. Spanning cysteine to phenylalanine, the CDR3 consists of 15 amino acids. This entry keeps only the CDR3 DNA: 45 bases, framed from base 1. The junction shows trimming of 5 bases on V and 0 bases on J, and the gene matches do not reach 6 bases of it. Taken from the germline V gene, the CDR1 and CDR2 loops are SGHVS and FQNEAQ. The patients had resection in Japan or China between about 2014 and 2018. Histologic diagnosis of each case was confirmed independently by two lung cancer pathologists on H&E slides. FFPE tissue was used for DNA isolation with the AllPrep DNA/RNA FFPE Kit. This sample is drawn from a study of immune evolution from preneoplasia to lung adenocarcinoma (dated by TCRdb to the early 2020s). For the wider study: The study used immune gene expression, TCR sequencing and multiplex immunofluorescence to profile the immune contexture of lung adenocarcinoma precursors and invasive adenocarcinoma. Resected precursor lesions (AAH, AIS, MIA) and invasive adenocarcinomas were compared against paired morphologically normal lung tissue. Sample size was based on specimen availability rather than a prior power calculation. The immune data were integrated with whole exome sequencing and methylation data obtained from the same cohort of nodules. A total of around 56 patients with pulmonary nodules who underwent surgical resection were included in the overall cohort. TCR sequencing data were obtained from approximately 56 patients. According to the study, more than 95 samples went through TCR sequencing. Class I HLA alleles were inferred from exome data with POLYSOLVER, and allele-specific HLA loss was detected with LOHHLA.

TCR beta CDR3 regions were sequenced from DNA using the immunoSEQ hsTCRbeta Kit. The authors' analysis ran thus. The ImmunoSEQ Analyzer was used to analyse the TCR sequencing data. T cell clonality was defined as 1 minus Pielou's evenness computed on productive rearrangements. T cell diversity was measured with the inverse Simpson index on productive templates. T cell density was TCR beta template counts normalized to usable DNA, estimated by amplifying and sequencing housekeeping genes. Two-sided Kruskal-Wallis tests were used to compare TCR metrics between histologic stages. TCRdb obtained this table from immuneACCESS and retained in-frame rearrangements with V and J assigned. These tables miss some clones; where compared with another copy, unresolved V genes account for less than half of the shortfall, and the remainder is unexplained. Clone size and the V and J calls come from that table; the DNA yielded D and trimming. The sample table contains around 6,100 clones; only one count was recorded for around 79% of them. Jointly, the top ten make up 9.8% of the sample.

Here is what the overall study found, with its caveats: Because every patient came from Japan and China, how well the results apply to Western populations was uncertain. The findings rested on association rather than direct causation, and larger cohorts with long-term follow-up and longitudinal biopsies were considered necessary. The highest top T cell clone frequencies were observed in normal lung, and a progressive decrease in top T cell clone frequencies appeared to occur from AAH through AIS, MIA and invasive adenocarcinoma. Clonality was highest in normal lung, while later-stage lesions appeared to have lower clonality but higher T cell density and diversity.

The sequence came from a donor older than 65 with lung adenocarcinoma. The chain couples TRBV7-8 to TRBJ2-7; 8 of the junction bases match TRBD1. Sequenced input: FFPE adjacent normal lung tissue. The DNA sequence is given as TGTGCCAGCAGCCTGGACAGGGTGACCTCCTACGAGCAGTACTTC. Its product reads: CASSLDRVTSYEQYF.